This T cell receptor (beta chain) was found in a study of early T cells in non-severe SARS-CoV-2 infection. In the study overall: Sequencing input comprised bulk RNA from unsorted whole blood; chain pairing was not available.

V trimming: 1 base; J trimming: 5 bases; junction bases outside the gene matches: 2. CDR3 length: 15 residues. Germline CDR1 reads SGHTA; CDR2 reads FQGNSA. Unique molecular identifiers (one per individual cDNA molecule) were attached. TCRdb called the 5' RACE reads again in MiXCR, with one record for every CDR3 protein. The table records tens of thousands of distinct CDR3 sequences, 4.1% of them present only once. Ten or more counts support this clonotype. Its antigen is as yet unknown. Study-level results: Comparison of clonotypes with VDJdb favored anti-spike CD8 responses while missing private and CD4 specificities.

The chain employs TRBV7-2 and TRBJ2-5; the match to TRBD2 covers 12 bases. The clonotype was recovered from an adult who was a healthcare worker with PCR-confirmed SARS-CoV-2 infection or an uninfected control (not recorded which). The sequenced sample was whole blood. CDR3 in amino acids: CASSLGGLAGETQYF. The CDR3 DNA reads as TGTGCCAGCAGCTTAGGTGGACTAGCGGGGGAGACCCAGTACTTC.